Below are 29 T cell receptor beta chains sequenced from a single sample in a study of T cell clonotyping in hematopoietic cell transplantation. The time point denotes: recipient sample about 28 days before transplant, after cytoreduction. TCRdb's copy holds only in-frame clones and misses some; the assay was immunoSEQ multiplex PCR. This table has about 36,000 clones, 90% to 95% appearing once. The sequencing used peripheral blood mononuclear cells, collected before stem cell transplant. Receptor source: a man aged 35-49 years with chronic myeloid leukemia. Some clones in this sample may be carry-over from other donors' samples.

This clone was seen once. The chain combines TRBV7-2 with TRBJ2-7, with D unresolved. In germline, CDR1 is SGHTA, CDR2 FQGNSA. V was pared by 1 base and J by 4 bases, with 17 bases between. The CDR3 extends over 16 amino acids. The CDR3 nucleotides are TGTGCCAGCAGCTTAGGTTCGGCACCCGGTGGATACGAGCAGTACTTC. As protein: CASSLGSAPGGYEQYF. The full variable domain, in which reference TRBV7-2 and TRBJ2-7 provide the parts outside the CDR3, is GAGVSQSPSNKVTEKGKDVELRCDPISGHTALYWYRQSLGQGLEFLIYFQGNSAPDKSGLPSDRFSAERTGGSVSTLTIQRTQQEDSAVYLCASSLGSAPGGYEQYFGPGTRLTVT.

The chain uses TRBV4-1 and TRBJ1-2; D call uncertain. CDR3 size: 13 residues. Germline V gene sequence: CDR1 MGHRA, CDR2 YSYEKL. Trimming took off 0 bases at V and 1 base at J, with 3 bases between the two ends. The CDR3 sequence is CASSQEGNYGYTF. In DNA, the CDR3 is TGCGCCAGCAGCCAAGAAGGTAACTATGGCTACACCTTC.

The rearrangement links TRBV5-6 to TRBJ1-2; D call uncertain. The CDR3 length is 15 residues. V lost 2 bases and J 3 bases, leaving 14 bases between the germline ends. CDR1 SGHDT and CDR2 YYEEEE come from the germline V gene. This CDR3 reads CASSFREQPHYGYTF. The CDR3 nucleotides read TGTGCCAGCAGCTTCCGGGAGCAGCCTCACTATGGCTACACCTTC.

The V gene is TRBV28, the J gene TRBJ1-5; 8 bases are shared with TRBD1. J gave up 1 base and V 6 bases, and 5 bases lay outside the gene matches. There are 15 residues in the CDR3. Germline values: CDR1 MDHEN, CDR2 SYDVKM. The CDR3 DNA follows: TGTGCCAGCAGGTCCACAGGGGGGAGCAATCAGCCCCAGCATTTT. Its translation is CASRSTGGSNQPQHF.

The chain uses TRBV5-4 and TRBJ1-6; D not certain. The CDR3 totals 13 residues. The ends were cut back, 4 bases at V and 7 bases at J, with 9 bases in the middle. CDR1 is SGHNT and CDR2 is YYREEE in the germline V gene (reference sequence). CDR3 DNA: TGTGCCAGCAGCCTGCAGACAAATTCACCCCTCCACTTT. Its protein product is CASSLQTNSPLHF.

V is TRBV30 and J is TRBJ1-1; 8 bases agree with TRBD1. The CDR3 is made up of 13 amino acids. The ends lost 2 bases at V and 10 bases at J; junction bases unmatched: 9. In germline, CDR1 is GTSNPN, CDR2 SVGIG (reference sequence). In DNA form, the CDR3 reads TGTGCCTGGAGTCCAATGGGACAGGCTCGAGCTTTCTTT. Its translation: CAWSPMGQARAFF.

The chain has TRBV7-9 and TRBJ2-1; 13 bases agree with TRBD2. Germline V lookup: CDR1 SEHNR, CDR2 FQNEAQ (reference sequence). CDR3 size: 14 residues. With 5 bases clipped from V and 15 bases from J, the junction kept 10 bases outside the gene matches. The CDR3 sequence: CASSLGTSGDDRFF. For the CDR3, the DNA is TGTGCCAGCAGCCTTGGGACTAGCGGGGATGATAGGTTCTTC.

The CDR3 region is CASGLVGQGALYEQYF. The CDR3 DNA is TGTGCTAGTGGTTTGGTCGGACAGGGGGCCCTCTACGAGCAGTACTTC. The V gene is TRBV12-5, the J gene TRBJ2-7, with 11 positions matching TRBD1. The CDR3 runs 16 residues. After removal of 0 bases from V and 3 bases from J, the junction contained 4 bases not matched to a gene. Germline CDR1 LGHNT, CDR2 FRNRAP.

This clone came up a few times. This sequence joins TRBV19 and TRBJ1-6; a possible D gene is TRBD1 (6 bases). This CDR3 contains 12 residues. V lost 9 bases to trimming and J lost 8 bases, with 11 bases between them. From germline, CDR1 is LNHDA and CDR2 SQIVND (reference sequence). CDR3 loop: CASRDTYSPLHF. In DNA form, the CDR3 reads TGTGCCAGCCGGGACACTTATTCACCCCTCCACTTT. Looking up the rest from reference TRBV19 and TRBJ1-6 gives the full variable domain: DGGITQSPKYLFRKEGQNVTLSCEQNLNHDAMYWYRQDPGQGLRLIYYSQIVNDFQKGDIAEGYSVSREKKESFPLTVTSAQKNPTAFYLCASRDTYSPLHFGNGTRLTVT.

This rearrangement joins TRBV2 to TRBJ1-6; 9 bases are a match to TRBD1. Germline values: CDR1 SNHLY, CDR2 FYNNEI. This CDR3 is built from 12 residues. Trimming removed 10 bases from V and 9 bases from J; junction bases left unmatched: 4. CDR3 in amino acids: CAMGQGGSPLHF. Here the CDR3 DNA reads TGTGCCATGGGACAGGGAGGTTCACCCCTCCACTTT.

The rearrangement links TRBV6-4 to TRBJ2-3, with D maybe TRBD2 (6 bases). The germline CDR1 and CDR2 sequences are MRHNA and SNTAGT. The V end was cut by 6 bases, the J end by 2 bases, with 15 bases between. The CDR3 spans 15 residues. DNA of the CDR3: TGTGCCAGCAGCACGGGGGACTCCCCCACAGATACGCAGTATTTT. This codes for CASSTGDSPTDTQYF.

The V and J genes are TRBV5-3 and TRBJ1-3; D unclear. TRBV5-3 is an open reading frame whose function is uncertain. Trimming cost V 5 bases and J 0 bases, with 3 bases left between them. The CDR3 has 12 residues. In DNA form, the CDR3 reads TGTGCCAGAAGTATCTCTGGAAACACCATATATTTT. It is translated as CARSISGNTIYF.

This clone was counted once. V and J are TRBV28 and TRBJ1-3, with D possibly matching TRBD1 (6 bases). Trimming shortened V by 6 bases and J by 5 bases, and 20 bases separated the two germline ends. The CDR3 runs to 16 residues. CDR1 and CDR2 from the germline V gene are MDHEN and SYDVKM. CDR3 DNA sequence: TGTGCCAGCAGCCCCCCTTCCCAGGGGAAGAGAAACACCATATATTTT. This gives the protein CASSPPSQGKRNTIYF.

The chain couples TRBV4-1 to TRBJ1-6; D may be TRBD1 (6 bases). In germline, CDR1 is MGHRA, CDR2 YSYEKL. V lost 2 bases and J lost 0, with 11 bases in between. The CDR3 is 17 amino acids. The CDR3 loop reads CASSQQGTGSYNSPLHF. The CDR3 nucleotides are TGCGCCAGCAGCCAACAGGGGACGGGCTCCTATAATTCACCCCTCCACTTT.

DNA of the CDR3: TGCGCCAGCAGCTTGTCGGACAATGAGCAGTTCTTC. This translates into CASSLSDNEQFF. J is TRBJ2-1 and V is TRBV5-1; unclear D gene. CDR1 is SGHRS and CDR2 is YFSETQ in the germline V gene. This CDR3 contains 12 residues. Trimming removed 1 base at V and 5 bases at J, with 4 bases between.

The chain recombines TRBV5-1 with TRBJ1-1, with 11 positions matching TRBD1. Germline CDR1 SGHRS, CDR2 YFSETQ. This CDR3 has 16 residues. The V segment lost 2 bases and the J segment 4 bases; nucleotides outside the gene matches: 7. Here the CDR3 DNA reads TGCGCCAGCAGCTTTGCTTTGGACAGGGGGCCCACTGAAGCTTTCTTT. This gives the protein CASSFALDRGPTEAFF. The complete variable domain, with remaining parts taken from reference TRBV5-1 and TRBJ1-1, reads KAGVTQTPRYLIKTRGQQVTLSCSPISGHRSVSWYQQTPGQGLQFLFEYFSETQRNKGNFPGRFSGRQFSNSRSEMNVSTLELGDSALYLCASSFALDRGPTEAFFGQGTRLTVV.

The rearrangement links TRBV7-2 to TRBJ1-1, with D unclear. Per germline, CDR1 SGHTA and CDR2 FQGNSA. The V and J ends lost 3 bases and 9 bases respectively, with 17 bases between them. The CDR3 has 14 amino acids. The CDR3 loop reads CASSLKEPPFKAFF. The CDR3 DNA is TGTGCCAGCAGCTTGAAGGAGCCGCCTTTCAAAGCTTTCTTT.

In DNA, the CDR3 is TGCAGTGTTTGGGCGGACACTGAAGCTTTCTTT. Amino acids: CSVWADTEAFF. V usage is TRBV20-1 and J usage is TRBJ1-1; no reliable D call. Trimming cost V 7 bases and J 3 bases, with 9 bases left between them. The CDR3 totals 11 residues. Looked up from germline, CDR1 is DFQATT and CDR2 is SNEGSKA (reference sequence).

V is TRBV9 and J is TRBJ2-3; no firm D call. The V gene's germline CDR1 is SGDLS and CDR2 YYNGEE. V was shortened by 0 bases and J by 4 bases, with 15 bases between the two germline ends. The CDR3 runs to 16 residues. CDR3: CASSVEGFTLPDTQYF. CDR3 nucleotide sequence: TGTGCCAGCAGCGTAGAGGGCTTTACATTGCCAGATACGCAGTATTTT. Full variable domain (rest looked up from reference TRBV9 and TRBJ2-3): DSGVTQTPKHLITATGQRVTLRCSPRSGDLSVYWYQQSLDQGLQFLIQYYNGEERAKGNILERFSAQQFPDLHSELNLSSLELGDSALYFCASSVEGFTLPDTQYFGPGTRLTVL.

This clone was found a few times. The CDR3 is CASSYSNSGSSPLHF. DNA of the CDR3: TGTGCCAGCAGTTACTCGAATAGCGGTAGTTCACCCCTCCACTTT. The rearrangement joins TRBV6-5 to TRBJ1-6; unclear D gene. From germline, CDR1 is MNHEY and CDR2 SVGAGI. Trimming cost V 0 bases and J 9 bases, with 12 bases left between them. The CDR3 contains 15 residues.

V and J are TRBV30 and TRBJ1-5; 8 positions match TRBD1. V trimming: 3 bases; J trimming: 0 bases; junction bases outside the gene matches: 10. CDR3 length equals 17 residues. Per germline, CDR1 GTSNPN and CDR2 SVGIG (reference sequence). In nucleotides, the CDR3 is TGTGCCTGGAGAGAAGACAGGGGACTCTATAGCAATCAGCCCCAGCATTTT. Translating it yields CAWREDRGLYSNQPQHF.

The chain has TRBV5-1 and TRBJ1-4; D unresolved. CDR1 SGHRS and CDR2 YFSETQ come from the germline V gene. V gave up 0 bases and J gave up 7 bases, with 13 bases separating them. The CDR3 sequence is 15 residues long. The CDR3 DNA is TGCGCCAGCAGCTTGGGTACCTTACCTGCTGAAAAACTGTTTTTT. This encodes CASSLGTLPAEKLFF.

This clone has only one observation. This sequence joins TRBV5-5 and TRBJ1-6, with D uncertain. Germline loops: CDR1 SGHKS, CDR2 YYEKEE (reference sequence). The CDR3 totals 13 residues. The ends were cut back, 2 bases at V and 10 bases at J, with 10 bases in the middle. CDR3 sequence reads: CASSLGLGSPLHF. CDR3 nucleotides: TGTGCCAGCAGCTTAGGGTTAGGGTCACCCCTCCACTTT.

This rearrangement joins TRBV11-2 to TRBJ2-1; no reliable D call. This CDR3 contains 15 residues. V lost 9 bases to trimming and J lost 3 bases, with 18 bases between them. Germline CDR1 is SGHAT and CDR2 is FQNNGV. The CDR3 coding sequence is TGTGCCAGTAGCCCCCTGATCTCGGGCTACAATGAGCAGTTCTTC. It yields the protein CASSPLISGYNEQFF.

This clone was counted once. The chain couples TRBV6-1 to TRBJ1-4, with 11 bases fitting TRBD1. Germline V CDR1 and CDR2: MNHNS, SASEGT. V shed 6 bases, J shed 0 bases, and the junction held 0 bases outside the gene matches. The CDR3 spans 15 residues. CDR3 sequence (DNA): TGTGCCAGCAGGGGACAGGGGGCAACTAATGAAAAACTGTTTTTT. Translating gives CASRGQGATNEKLFF.

The DNA for the CDR3 is TGTGCCAGCAGCTTGGCAGGAGGGGATTCGAGGGCTGAAGCTTTCTTT. The encoded protein is CASSLAGGDSRAEAFF. The V call is TRBV7-9, the J call TRBJ1-1; TRBD1 might be the D (5 bases). CDR1 and CDR2 (germline): SEHNR, FQNEAQ (reference sequence). Trimming shortened V by 3 bases and J by 6 bases, and 20 bases separated the two germline ends. The CDR3 is made up of 16 amino acids.

V is TRBV7-8 and J is TRBJ2-7, with a possible D match to TRBD1 (7 bases). This CDR3 is built from 13 residues. Trimming cost V 3 bases and J 4 bases, with 10 bases left between them. Germline V lookup: CDR1 SGHVS, CDR2 FQNEAQ. CDR3 residues: CASSFRGRYEQYF. The CDR3 nucleotides read TGTGCCAGCAGCTTCAGGGGGAGGTACGAGCAGTACTTC.

The rearrangement uses TRBV19 and TRBJ1-2, with 8 bases identical to TRBD1. CDR3 length equals 14 residues. With V trimmed by 4 bases and J by 4 bases, 5 bases remained unmatched. Germline V CDR1 and CDR2: LNHDA, SQIVND (reference sequence). Written as DNA, the CDR3 is TGTGCCAGTAGTACACGACAGGGGTTCTATGGCTACACCTTC. It translates to CASSTRQGFYGYTF.

There are a few counts of this clone. The gene calls are TRBV14 and TRBJ1-2; TRBD1 aligns across 7 bases. Unmatched junction bases numbered 4, after V lost 0 bases and J lost 0 bases. CDR3 length: 16 amino acids. Germline CDR1 SGHDN, CDR2 FVKESK. CDR3 nucleotides: TGTGCCAGCAGCCAAGATCAAGGGGGCCCTAACTATGGCTACACCTTC. Protein: CASSQDQGGPNYGYTF.